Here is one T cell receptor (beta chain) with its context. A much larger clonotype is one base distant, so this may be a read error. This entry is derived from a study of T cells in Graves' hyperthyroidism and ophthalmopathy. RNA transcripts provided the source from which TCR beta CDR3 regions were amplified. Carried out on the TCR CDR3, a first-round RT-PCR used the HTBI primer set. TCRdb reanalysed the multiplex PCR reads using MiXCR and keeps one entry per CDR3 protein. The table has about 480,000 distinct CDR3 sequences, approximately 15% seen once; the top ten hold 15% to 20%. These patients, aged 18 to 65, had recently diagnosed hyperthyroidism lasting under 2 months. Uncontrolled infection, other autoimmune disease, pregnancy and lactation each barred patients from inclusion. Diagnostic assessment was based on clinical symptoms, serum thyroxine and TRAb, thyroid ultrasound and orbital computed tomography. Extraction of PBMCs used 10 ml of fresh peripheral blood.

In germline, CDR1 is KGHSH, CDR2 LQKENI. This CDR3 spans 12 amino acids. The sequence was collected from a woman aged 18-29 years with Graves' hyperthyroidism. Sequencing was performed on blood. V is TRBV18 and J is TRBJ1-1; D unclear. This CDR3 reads CASSPGEGEACF. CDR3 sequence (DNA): TGTGCCAGCTCACCCGGTGAGGGTGAAGCTTGCTTT.